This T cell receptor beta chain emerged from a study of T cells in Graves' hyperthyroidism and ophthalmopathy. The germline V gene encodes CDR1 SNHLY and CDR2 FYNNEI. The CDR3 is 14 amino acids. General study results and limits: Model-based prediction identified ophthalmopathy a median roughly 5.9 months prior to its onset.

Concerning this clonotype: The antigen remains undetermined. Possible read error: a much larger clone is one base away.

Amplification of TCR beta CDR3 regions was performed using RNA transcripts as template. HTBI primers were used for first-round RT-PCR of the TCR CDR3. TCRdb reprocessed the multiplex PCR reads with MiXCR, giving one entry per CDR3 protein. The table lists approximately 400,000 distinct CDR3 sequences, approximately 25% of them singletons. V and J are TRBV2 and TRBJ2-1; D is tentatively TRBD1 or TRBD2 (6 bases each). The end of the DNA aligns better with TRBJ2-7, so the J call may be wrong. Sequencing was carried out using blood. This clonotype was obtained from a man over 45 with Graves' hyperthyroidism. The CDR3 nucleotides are TGTGCCAGCAGTGAAGCAGGGGGGCTCAATGAGCAGTACTTC. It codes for CASSEAGGLNEQYF.